This T cell receptor beta chain originates from a study of cytomegalovirus exposure and HLA in healthy donors. About this clone: Antigen specificity is unknown.

This CDR3 spans 13 amino acids. Per the germline V gene, CDR1 is SGHRS and CDR2 is YFSETQ. J gave up 4 bases and V 4 bases, and 2 bases lay outside the gene matches. Study observations and caveats: A link between a missense DCLRE1C variant and TCR beta V- and J-gene trimming emerged from a later analysis.

60 Vbeta and 13 Jbeta primers were used in PCR. Per the original methods: An analysis performed later counted 73 million or so unique TCR beta chains (around 11 million of them shared). Clones were read by immunoSEQ multiplex PCR, and TCRdb kept only the in-frame ones, dropping some. From that table come the V and J calls and clone size; the DNA was used to work out D and trimming. The sample has roughly 100,000 clones, around 66% seen once. The clonotype was recovered from a woman in her fifties or sixties in good health and CMV-seronegative. Specimen: PBMCs. This sequence joins TRBV5-1 and TRBJ2-1; TRBD1 aligns across 7 bases. The CDR3 here is CASSRDSYNEQFF. DNA for the CDR3: TGCGCCAGCAGCAGGGACAGTTACAATGAGCAGTTCTTC.